Shown below are 24 T cell receptor beta chains from a single sample sequenced in a study of breast tumors, draining lymph nodes, adjacent tissues. Breast cancer patients provided tissue from their axillary draining lymph nodes. TCRdb reprocessed the multiplex PCR reads via MiXCR and lists one record per CDR3 protein. This table has fewer than 300,000 distinct CDR3 sequences, approximately 31% appearing once. The specimen was axillary lymph node tissue. The receptors come from a female donor with breast cancer. Some clones in this sample may be carry-over from other donors' samples.

This clonotype was counted ten times or more. The genes are TRBV18 and TRBJ2-2; D uncertain. The CDR3 extends over 14 amino acids. Germline CDR1 KGHSH, CDR2 LQKENI. Between the trimmed V and J ends, which lost 3 bases and 1 base, there was a span of 6 bases. The CDR3, as DNA: TGTGCCAGCTCACCTGCGAAGAACACCGGGGAGCTGTTTTTT. Protein: CASSPAKNTGELFF.

About this clonotype: It is likely a read error, because the conserved phenylalanine at the end of the CDR3 is missing. The rearrangement uses TRBV24-1 and TRBJ2-2, with D possibly TRBD2 on 6 matching bases. Germline V lookup: CDR1 KGHDR, CDR2 SFDVKD. This CDR3 region has 15 residues. CDR3 sequence: CATSDLRRNTGGLFL. For the CDR3, the DNA is TGTGCCACCAGTGATTTGCGTCGGAACACCGGGGGGCTGTTTCTT.

There are many counts of this clonotype. The chain's CDR3 is CASSAAEPSYEQYF. The CDR3 coding sequence is TGTGCCAGCAGTGCAGCGGAGCCCTCCTACGAGCAGTACTTC. This chain connects TRBV6-1 to TRBJ2-7; D might be TRBD2 (5 bases). Between the trimmed V and J ends, which lost 4 bases and 0 bases, there was a span of 10 bases. The CDR3 totals 14 residues. The germline V gene encodes CDR1 MNHNS and CDR2 SASEGT.

This clonotype appeared many times. The chain joins TRBV20-1 to TRBJ1-2, with D hard to call. Deletions cut 3 bases from V and 8 bases from J, with 10 bases between. The CDR3 is 11 amino acids. Germline V lookup: CDR1 DFQATT, CDR2 SNEGSKA (reference sequence). CDR3 sequence reads: CSARQDVGYTF. DNA of the CDR3: TGCAGTGCTAGGCAGGATGTAGGCTACACCTTC.

This clonotype was picked up many times. The chain recombines TRBV3-1 with TRBJ2-1; 8 bases fit TRBD2. This CDR3 region has 15 residues. V shed 0 bases and J 9 bases; nucleotides not matched to a gene: 7. The germline gives CDR1 LGHDT, CDR2 YNNKEL (reference sequence). The CDR3 nucleotides read TGTGCCAGCAGCCAAGACAGCGGGAGAGGGGTTGAGCAGTTCTTC. This encodes CASSQDSGRGVEQFF.

This clonotype was counted many times. The chain joins TRBV11-3 to TRBJ2-1; 11 positions agree with TRBD2. The CDR3 is 17 amino acids. Germline CDR1 and CDR2: SGHNT and YENEEA. V shed 6 bases and J 3 bases; nucleotides not matched to a gene: 10. CDR3 in DNA: TGTGCCAGCAGTAGACTAGCGGGATCCCCCCGCTACAATGAGCAGTTCTTC. Protein product: CASSRLAGSPRYNEQFF.

The chain joins TRBV15 to TRBJ2-6; 7 nucleotides agree with TRBD1. J gave up 0 bases and V 1 base, and 6 bases lay outside the gene matches. The CDR3 is made up of 18 amino acids. From germline, CDR1 is LNHNV and CDR2 YYDKDF (reference sequence). CDR3 residues: CATSRGTGLASGANVLTF. The DNA for the CDR3 is TGTGCCACCAGCAGAGGGACAGGTCTAGCCTCTGGGGCCAACGTCCTGACTTTC.

The table lists this clonotype with many counts. V usage is TRBV12-3 or TRBV12-4 and J usage is TRBJ2-1; TRBD2 matches at 9 bases. The V gene end was trimmed by 5 bases and the J gene end by 8 bases; junction bases not matched to a gene: 7. This CDR3 comprises 14 residues. The CDR3 sequence: CASSPDSGRYEQFF. The CDR3 region has the DNA TGTGCCAGCAGTCCCGATAGCGGGAGATATGAGCAGTTCTTC.

This clonotype was found many times. The V gene is TRBV30, the J gene TRBJ2-5; D perhaps matches TRBD2 (7 bases). From germline, CDR1 is GTSNPN and CDR2 SVGIG (reference sequence). The CDR3 has 14 residues. Trimming took off 0 bases at V and 6 bases at J, with 14 bases between the two ends. The CDR3 DNA is TGTGCCTGGAGTGTAGGGGGGGGTTCCAAGACCCAGTACTTC. Protein: CAWSVGGGSKTQYF. Drawing the rest from reference TRBV30 and TRBJ2-5, the complete variable domain is SQTIHQWPATLVQPVGSPLSLECTVEGTSNPNLYWYRQAAGRGLQLLFYSVGIGQISSEVPQNLSASRPQDRQFILSSKKLLLSDSGFYLCAWSVGGGSKTQYFGPGTRLLVL.

At least ten counts were recorded for this clonotype. The V call is TRBV11-2, the J call TRBJ1-5; TRBD1 might be the D (5 bases). CDR1 and CDR2 (germline): SGHAT, FQNNGV. This CDR3 has 15 amino acids. V lost 5 bases and J lost 0, with 11 bases in between. CDR3 DNA: TGTGCCAGCAGCCCCGGGGGTATTAGCAATCAGCCCCAGCATTTT. Its protein product is CASSPGGISNQPQHF.

This rearrangement joins TRBV12-2 to TRBJ1-3. TRBV12-2 is described as a pseudogene. This CDR3 region has 14 residues. CDR3 residues: CASRLGAPGNTIYF. The CDR3 bases are TGTGCAAGTCGCTTAGGGGCCCCAGGAAACACCATATATTTT.

This clonotype showed up just a few times. A much larger clonotype is one base distant, so this may be a read error. The chain links TRBV19 to TRBJ2-7, with 16 nucleotides matching TRBD2. CDR1 LNHDA and CDR2 SQIVND come from the germline V gene (reference sequence). This CDR3 spans 19 amino acids. CDR3 sequence: CASSISAPGLAGGNYAQYF. The CDR3 coding sequence is TGTGCCAGTAGTATTTCGGCCCCGGGACTAGCGGGAGGGAACTACGCGCAGTACTTC. The full variable domain, with the rest looked up from reference TRBV19 and TRBJ2-7, is DGGITQSPKYLFRKEGQNVTLSCEQNLNHDAMYWYRQDPGQGLRLIYYSQIVNDFQKGDIAEGYSVSREKKESFPLTVTSAQKNPTAFYLCASSISAPGLAGGNYAQYFGPGTRLTVT.

This sequence joins TRBV11-3 and TRBJ2-1; 7 nucleotides agree with TRBD2. With V trimmed by 0 bases and J by 11 bases, 4 bases remained unmatched. This CDR3 contains 13 residues. Germline V gene sequence: CDR1 SGHNT, CDR2 YENEEA. CDR3 nucleotides: TGTGCCAGCAGCTTAGAAAGCGGGAAGAAGCAGTTCTTC. It codes for CASSLESGKKQFF.

This clonotype was recorded at least ten times. The chain couples TRBV28 to TRBJ2-2; 10 bases map to TRBD2. CDR1 MDHEN and CDR2 SYDVKM come from the germline V gene. The CDR3 loop spans 15 amino acids. With V trimmed by 6 bases and J by 4 bases, 5 bases remained unmatched. The chain's CDR3 is CASSRLAGTTGELFF. The DNA of the CDR3 is TGTGCCAGCAGCAGACTAGCGGGCACCACCGGGGAGCTGTTTTTT. The full variable domain, with the rest looked up from reference TRBV28 and TRBJ2-2, is DVKVTQSSRYLVKRTGEKVFLECVQDMDHENMFWYRQDPGLGLRLIYFSYDVKMKEKGDIPEGYSVSREKKERFSLILESASTNQTSMYLCASSRLAGTTGELFFGEGSRLTVL.

This clonotype was observed many times. The J gene is TRBJ2-3, the V gene TRBV6-5; no reliable D call. Trimming shortened V by 3 bases and J by 4 bases, and 11 bases separated the two germline ends. The CDR3 covers 14 residues. Germline V CDR1 and CDR2: MNHEY, SVGAGI. CDR3 coding DNA: TGTGCCAGCAGTTATAGGCCCGTCCCAGATACGCAGTATTTT. It is translated as CASSYRPVPDTQYF.

This clonotype has ten or more counts. The chain is built from TRBV2 and TRBJ2-7; 10 nucleotides line up with TRBD2. The CDR3 is 13 residues long. J lost 5 bases, V lost 6 bases, and 4 bases had no gene match. Germline CDR1 and CDR2: SNHLY and FYNNEI. CDR3 in amino acids: CASRASGSNEQYF. CDR3 nucleotide sequence: TGTGCCAGCAGGGCTAGCGGGAGTAACGAGCAGTACTTC.

This clonotype showed up many times. The gene calls are TRBV10-3 and TRBJ2-1, with TRBD2 identical over 10 bases. V was pared by 8 bases and J by 6 bases, with 7 bases of the junction left unmatched. CDR1 and CDR2 (germline): ENHRY, SYGVKD. The CDR3 runs to 14 residues. The CDR3 loop is CAIGASGGTNEQFF. The CDR3 DNA reads TGTGCCATCGGGGCTAGCGGGGGTACCAATGAGCAGTTCTTC.

This clonotype turned up a few times. The J gene is TRBJ2-5, the V gene TRBV5-1; TRBD1 agrees at 9 bases. Germline V CDR1 and CDR2: SGHRS, YFSETQ. The length of the CDR3 is 14 residues. Trimming cost V 4 bases and J 8 bases; bases outside gene matches: 9. The CDR3 DNA is TGCGCCAGCAGCGCCGGACAGGGGTACGACACCCAGTACTTC. Its translation: CASSAGQGYDTQYF.

The chain carries TRBV7-8 and TRBJ2-7; TRBD1 matches 9 bases. Germline CDR1 reads SGHVS; CDR2 reads FQNEAQ. Losses at the gene ends were 8 bases for V and 10 bases for J; bases not matched to a gene: 15. The CDR3 has 14 residues. The DNA of the CDR3 is TGTGCCAGCGGCGAAAGGGACAGGGCTTTAGGACAGTACTTC. Amino acids: CASGERDRALGQYF.

This clonotype showed up many times. CDR3 sequence: CASSPDQRASYEQYF. CDR3 DNA: TGTGCCAGCAGCCCAGACCAGCGGGCCTCCTACGAGCAGTACTTC. V gene TRBV9 combines with J gene TRBJ2-7; a weak D match, TRBD2 (6 bases). Germline assignment: CDR1 SGDLS and CDR2 YYNGEE. The V gene lost 4 bases and the J gene lost 0 bases, with 14 bases spanning the gap. This CDR3 region has 15 residues.

This clonotype was picked up many times. The chain carries TRBV29-1 and TRBJ2-7, with TRBD2 matching over 11 bases. Germline V gene data show CDR1 as SQVTM and CDR2 as ANQGSEA. The CDR3 runs to 13 residues. The V and J ends lost 4 bases and 3 bases, in that order; junction bases with no gene match: 2. Written as DNA, the CDR3 is TGCAGCGTTGGACTAGCGGGAATCTACGAGCAGTACTTC. It encodes CSVGLAGIYEQYF.

On this clonotype: The junction differs from germline at one of its ends, possibly a read error. The genes are TRBV5-8 and TRBJ2-1, with D perhaps matching TRBD1 or TRBD2 (5 bases each). This CDR3 has 16 amino acids. In germline, CDR1 is SGHTS, CDR2 YDEGEE. The CDR3 sequence: CASSSAGTGTYNEQFF. DNA for the CDR3: TGCGCCAGCAGCTCTGCCGGGACGGGGACCTACAATGAGCAGTTCTTC.

This sequence joins TRBV12-3 or TRBV12-4 and TRBJ1-6, with unresolved D. Trimming took off 3 bases at V and 7 bases at J, with 10 bases between the two ends. This CDR3 contains 14 residues. The CDR3 coding sequence is TGTGCCAGCAGTTTCGGGCGGCCCAATTCACCCCTCCACTTT. Amino acids: CASSFGRPNSPLHF.

This clonotype was seen many times. This rearrangement joins TRBV9 to TRBJ2-3; no definite D call. CDR1 and CDR2 from the germline V gene are SGDLS and YYNGEE. V was clipped by 0 bases and J by 5 bases, with 10 bases between them. CDR3 length equals 14 residues. The CDR3 is CASSVGHTGDTQYF. The CDR3 DNA follows: TGTGCCAGCAGCGTAGGGCACACGGGAGATACGCAGTATTTT.